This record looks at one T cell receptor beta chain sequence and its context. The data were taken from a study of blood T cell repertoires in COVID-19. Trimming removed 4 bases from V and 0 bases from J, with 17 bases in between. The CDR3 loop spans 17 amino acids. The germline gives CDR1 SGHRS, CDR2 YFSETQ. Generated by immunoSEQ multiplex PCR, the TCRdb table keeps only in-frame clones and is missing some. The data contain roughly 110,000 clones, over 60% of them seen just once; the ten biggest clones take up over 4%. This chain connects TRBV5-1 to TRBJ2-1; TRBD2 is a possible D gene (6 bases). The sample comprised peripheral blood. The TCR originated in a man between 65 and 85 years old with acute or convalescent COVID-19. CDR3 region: CASSPRGSIISYNEQFF. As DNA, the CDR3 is TGCGCCAGCAGCCCGCGGGGCAGCATTATCTCCTACAATGAGCAGTTCTTC.